Following are 31 T cell receptor beta chains from one sample sequenced in a study of response to subunit inactivated influenza vaccine. Each CDR3 protein is one row after TCRdb ran MiXCR on the RT-PCR reads. The sample consists of about 700,000 distinct CDR3 sequences, roughly 15% of them appearing once. The sequencing here drew on PBMCs from blood, taken less than 15 days before vaccination. All receptors derive from a man between 50 and 59 years old who received an inactivated influenza vaccine.

The chain has TRBV30 and TRBJ2-1; D uncertain. Trimming shortened V by 2 bases and J by 4 bases, and 9 bases separated the two germline ends. CDR1 and CDR2 (germline): GTSNPN, SVGIG (reference sequence). The CDR3 has 13 amino acids. The CDR3 sequence: CAWSNNNYNEQFF. Written as DNA, the CDR3 is TGTGCCTGGAGTAATAACAATTACAATGAGCAGTTCTTC.

This clonotype occurred a few times. V usage is TRBV6-1 and J usage is TRBJ2-1; 10 nucleotides align to TRBD2. The germline gives CDR1 MNHNS, CDR2 SASEGT. The length of the CDR3 is 14 residues. Trimming took 5 bases from V and 8 from J; bases not matched to a gene: 6. The CDR3 reads CASSRLAGEDEQFF. CDR3 coding DNA: TGTGCCAGCAGTAGGCTAGCGGGGGAGGATGAGCAGTTCTTC.

The chain combines TRBV14 with TRBJ2-3; tentative D call: TRBD2 (5 bases). CDR1 and CDR2 (germline): SGHDN, FVKESK. The V end lost 1 base, the J end lost 6 bases, and 11 bases lay between the germline ends. There are 14 residues in the CDR3. CDR3 sequence: CASSQVTRGDTQYF. The CDR3 DNA reads TGTGCCAGCAGCCAAGTTACCCGAGGGGATACGCAGTATTTT.

V usage is TRBV6-2 or TRBV6-3 and J usage is TRBJ1-6; D unresolved. The germline V gene encodes CDR1 MNHEY and CDR2 SVGEGT. The CDR3 spans 16 residues. V was cut by 0 bases and J by 4 bases, with 10 bases left in between. CDR3 in amino acids: CASSYSLPSYNSPLHF. CDR3 sequence (DNA): TGTGCCAGCAGTTACTCGTTACCGAGTTATAATTCACCCCTCCACTTT.

This clonotype was recorded a few times. The V gene is TRBV10-3, the J gene TRBJ2-3; D uncertain. V lost 2 bases and J lost 6, with 12 bases in between. The CDR3 spans 14 residues. Germline V gene data show CDR1 as ENHRY and CDR2 as SYGVKD. CDR3 nucleotides: TGTGCCATCAGTGAGGCAAGACTCCGTGATACGCAGTATTTT. It specifies CAISEARLRDTQYF.

The chain joins TRBV10-3 to TRBJ1-4, with 7 bases that match TRBD1. After removal of 0 bases from V and 7 bases from J, the junction contained 5 bases not matched to a gene. The CDR3 contains 15 residues. Germline values: CDR1 ENHRY, CDR2 SYGVKD. The CDR3 nucleotides are TGTGCCATCAGTGAGTCCAGGAGACAGGGTGAAAAACTGTTTTTT. It encodes CAISESRRQGEKLFF.

This clonotype was detected only a few times. This rearrangement joins TRBV2 to TRBJ2-7, with TRBD1 matching 9 bases. In germline, CDR1 is SNHLY, CDR2 FYNNEI. The CDR3 covers 14 residues. The J segment lost 7 bases and the V segment lost 6 bases, leaving 10 bases of the junction unmatched. The CDR3 bases are TGTGCCAGCAGAGGCTCTCGGGACAGGGTGGAGCAGTACTTC. It specifies CASRGSRDRVEQYF. Filled out from reference TRBV2 and TRBJ2-7, the complete variable domain reads EPEVTQTPSHQVTQMGQEVILRCVPISNHLYFYWYRQILGQKVEFLVSFYNNEISEKSEIFDDQFSVERPDGSNFTLKIRSTKLEDSAMYFCASRGSRDRVEQYFGPGTRLTVT.

This clonotype has just a few counts. The rearrangement joins TRBV2 to TRBJ2-7; D gene ambiguous. The V end lost 6 bases, the J end lost 3 bases, and 9 bases lay between the germline ends. In germline, CDR1 is SNHLY, CDR2 FYNNEI. This CDR3 has 12 amino acids. The CDR3 is CASRAVFYEQYF. CDR3 DNA sequence: TGTGCCAGCAGGGCAGTTTTCTACGAGCAGTACTTC.

This clonotype has only a few counts. The chain is built from TRBV5-1 and TRBJ2-1; 7 nucleotides agree with TRBD2. The CDR3 sequence is 13 residues long. V lost 4 bases to trimming and J lost 7 bases; unmatched junction nucleotides: 5. CDR1 is SGHRS, CDR2 YFSETQ, per germline. CDR3 sequence (DNA): TGCGCCAGCAGCCCTAGCGGTATGAATGAGCAGTTCTTC. It is translated as CASSPSGMNEQFF.

The table lists this clonotype with a few counts. This chain connects TRBV5-1 to TRBJ2-2; the match to TRBD1 covers 9 bases. After removal of 2 bases from V and 4 bases from J, the junction contained 6 bases not matched to a gene. Germline V gene data show CDR1 as SGHRS and CDR2 as YFSETQ. The CDR3 contains 16 residues. The CDR3: CASSLRTGEGTGELFF. CDR3 in DNA: TGCGCCAGCAGCTTACGGACAGGGGAGGGCACCGGGGAGCTGTTTTTT.

In its sample, this clonotype was seen many times. The J gene is TRBJ2-1, the V gene TRBV12-3 or TRBV12-4; TRBD2 agrees at 10 bases. The CDR3 is 13 amino acids. V was clipped by 8 bases and J by 2 bases; unmatched bases: 0. CDR3 sequence (DNA): TGTGCCAGCGGACTAGCGGCCTACAATGAGCAGTTCTTC. This sequence encodes CASGLAAYNEQFF.

This clonotype was detected a few times. The V call is TRBV18, the J call TRBJ2-1; 13 bases agree with TRBD2. Germline V gives CDR1 KGHSH, CDR2 LQKENI. J was trimmed by 7 bases and V by 3 bases; bases with no gene match: 6. This CDR3 region has 16 residues. This CDR3 reads CASSPLGLAGINEQFF. The CDR3 DNA sequence: TGTGCCAGCTCACCTCTGGGACTAGCGGGAATAAATGAGCAGTTCTTC.

This clonotype was found many times. The gene calls are TRBV5-1 and TRBJ1-2; D may be TRBD1 (6 bases). Germline-derived CDR1 and CDR2 are SGHRS and YFSETQ. Trimming cost V 1 base and J 2 bases, with 12 bases left between them. This CDR3 is 15 amino acids long. The CDR3 DNA reads as TGCGCCAGCAGCTTGCCCCCAGGGGACAACTATGGCTACACCTTC. Translating gives CASSLPPGDNYGYTF.

The sample holds one count of this clonotype. In DNA, the CDR3 is TGTGCCAGCAGCCAGGGGCAGGACCCGGCCAGCGAGCAGTACTTC. This gives the protein CASSQGQDPASEQYF. The chain links TRBV7-9 to TRBJ2-7, with a possible D match to TRBD1 (6 bases). The length of the CDR3 is 15 residues. V lost 5 bases and J lost 6, with 20 bases in between. The germline gives CDR1 SEHNR, CDR2 FQNEAQ (reference sequence).

Only a few counts were recorded for this clonotype. V is TRBV6-1 and J is TRBJ2-1; D is ambiguous. The CDR3 has 16 residues. Trimming left V 4 bases short and J 0 bases short, with 13 bases between. Looked up from germline, CDR1 is MNHNS and CDR2 is SASEGT. CDR3 sequence reads: CASSGASLSSYNEQFF. In nucleotides, the CDR3 is TGTGCCAGCAGTGGGGCCTCTTTAAGCTCCTACAATGAGCAGTTCTTC.

This clonotype came up a few times. The gene calls are TRBV7-8 and TRBJ2-2; TRBD1 aligns across 8 bases. The CDR3 is 15 residues long. The germline CDR1 and CDR2 sequences are SGHVS and FQNEAQ. The V gene end was trimmed by 8 bases and the J gene end by 1 base; junction bases not matched to a gene: 6. The CDR3 DNA reads as TGTGCCAGCCTGGCCGGGACAGGGAACACCGGGGAGCTGTTTTTT. It specifies CASLAGTGNTGELFF.

The rearrangement uses TRBV7-2 and TRBJ2-5, with D possibly TRBD1 on 6 matching bases. V was cut by 5 bases and J by 2 bases, with 18 bases left in between. Germline V lookup: CDR1 SGHTA, CDR2 FQGNSA. This CDR3 is built from 16 residues. Here the CDR3 DNA reads TGTGCCAGCAGCCCAAGAGGAACAGGGTGGCAAGAGACCCAGTACTTC. Translating gives CASSPRGTGWQETQYF.

This chain joins TRBV7-9 and TRBJ2-3, with 10 bases aligning to TRBD2. V was pared by 5 bases and J by 11 bases, with 16 bases of the junction left unmatched. The CDR3 covers 16 residues. Per germline, CDR1 SEHNR and CDR2 FQNEAQ (reference sequence). Here the CDR3 DNA reads TGTGCCAGCAGCCCCGTGACTAGCGGGTTTCCGAGGGGGCAGTATTTT. Amino acids: CASSPVTSGFPRGQYF.

This clonotype was counted many times. The V gene is TRBV12-5, the J gene TRBJ2-1; 7 bases agree with TRBD1. Trimming cost V 6 bases and J 10 bases; bases outside gene matches: 12. CDR3 length: 14 residues. CDR1 and CDR2 from the germline V gene are LGHNT and FRNRAP. DNA for the CDR3: TGTGCTAGTGGACGGGCAGGGGGTATTTTGGAGCAGTTCTTC. Amino acids: CASGRAGGILEQFF.

This clonotype was counted only a few times. The chain recombines TRBV5-5 with TRBJ2-7; possible D gene TRBD2, 5 bases. The V end lost 5 bases, the J end lost 4 bases, and 16 bases lay between the germline ends. The CDR3 has 14 amino acids. CDR1 and CDR2 (germline): SGHKS, YYEKEE (reference sequence). In DNA form, the CDR3 reads TGTGCCAGCAGAACCGTAGACGGGGTGTACGAGCAGTACTTC. Encoded protein: CASRTVDGVYEQYF.

This clonotype was counted a few times. The rearrangement joins TRBV6-4 to TRBJ1-5; D ambiguous. Germline V gene lookup returns CDR1 MRHNA and CDR2 SNTAGT. This CDR3 has 13 residues. V was pared by 6 bases and J by 4 bases, with 10 bases between. CDR3 nucleotides: TGTGCCAGCAGCATCGAGGTGAATCAGCCCCAGCATTTT. Protein product: CASSIEVNQPQHF.

This clonotype was seen at least ten times. This chain uses TRBV27 with TRBJ2-7; 10 bases are shared with TRBD1. Germline V gene lookup returns CDR1 MNHEY and CDR2 SMNVEV (reference sequence). With V trimmed by 0 bases and J by 2 bases, 10 bases remained unmatched. The CDR3 runs 18 residues. CDR3 protein: CASSLSWGQGPRTYEQYF. CDR3 nucleotide sequence: TGTGCCAGCAGTTTATCGTGGGGACAGGGGCCGCGGACCTACGAGCAGTACTTC.

The genes are TRBV5-5 and TRBJ1-1; the D gene is possibly TRBD1 (5 bases). Trimming left V 9 bases short and J 0 bases short, with 12 bases between. CDR3 length: 13 amino acids. Germline V CDR1 and CDR2: SGHKS, YYEKEE (reference sequence). CDR3 region: CATRQRLNTEAFF. The CDR3, as DNA: TGTGCCACCCGACAGAGGCTGAACACTGAAGCTTTCTTT.

This clonotype was seen only a few times. This rearrangement joins TRBV6-5 to TRBJ2-5, with 9 positions matching TRBD2. Germline values: CDR1 MNHEY, CDR2 SVGAGI. V was pared by 2 bases and J by 1 base, with 2 bases of the junction left unmatched. This CDR3 is 15 amino acids long. The CDR3: CASSYGTSSQETQYF. The CDR3 DNA sequence: TGTGCCAGCAGTTACGGGACTAGCAGCCAAGAGACCCAGTACTTC.

V and J are TRBV18 and TRBJ1-4, with unresolved D. Germline assignment: CDR1 KGHSH and CDR2 LQKENI. Trimming removed 5 bases from V and 5 bases from J, with 9 bases in between. The CDR3 extends over 13 amino acids. CDR3 region: CASSSGSNEKLFF. CDR3 bases: TGTGCCAGCTCAAGCGGGTCGAATGAAAAACTGTTTTTT.

This clonotype was found a few times. The V gene is TRBV29-1, the J gene TRBJ2-7, with 11 bases lining up with TRBD1. Looked up from germline, CDR1 is SQVTM and CDR2 is ANQGSEA. V dropped 3 bases and J dropped 5; count of bases not matched to a gene: 3. The CDR3 totals 13 residues. CDR3 sequence (DNA): TGCAGCGTTGACTGGACAGGGGGCAACGAGCAGTACTTC. Translated, it gives CSVDWTGGNEQYF.

This clonotype was recorded a few times. V usage is TRBV24-1 and J usage is TRBJ2-2; D gene uncertain. From germline, CDR1 is KGHDR and CDR2 SFDVKD. This CDR3 spans 14 amino acids. Trimming removed 6 bases at V and 3 bases at J, with 10 bases between. The CDR3 protein is CATSSWEYTGELFF. The CDR3 coding sequence is TGTGCCACCAGTAGCTGGGAATACACCGGGGAGCTGTTTTTT.

This clonotype was picked up a small number of times. This chain joins TRBV5-1 and TRBJ2-2; TRBD1 is a possible D gene (5 bases). This CDR3 has 14 amino acids. Looked up from germline, CDR1 is SGHRS and CDR2 is YFSETQ. Trimming pared 5 bases from V and 2 bases from J, leaving 10 bases between. The CDR3 reads CASRRTLNTGELFF. As DNA, the CDR3 is TGCGCCAGCAGGAGGACACTAAACACCGGGGAGCTGTTTTTT.

This clonotype was seen more than once but under ten times. The chain uses TRBV5-1 and TRBJ2-3, with 14 bases matching TRBD2. The germline V gene encodes CDR1 SGHRS and CDR2 YFSETQ. This CDR3 has 17 amino acids. Trimming removed 4 bases from V and 4 bases from J; junction bases left unmatched: 8. The CDR3 is CASSQPGLAGVSDTQYF. The CDR3 region has the DNA TGCGCCAGCAGCCAACCGGGACTAGCGGGAGTCTCAGATACGCAGTATTTT.

This clonotype came up many times. Relative to the germline gene, one junction end is altered; a read error may explain this. The chain links TRBV12-3 or TRBV12-4 to TRBJ2-3, with 14 nucleotides matching TRBD2. The CDR3 is 16 amino acids. This CDR3 is CASSLGLAGAADTQYF. CDR3 coding DNA: TGCGCCAGCAGCTTGGGACTAGCGGGAGCGGCAGATACGCAGTATTTT.

This clonotype showed up just a few times. The chain combines TRBV25-1 with TRBJ2-5; the match to TRBD1 covers 7 bases. This CDR3 is 18 amino acids long. Trimming took 3 bases from V and 2 from J; bases not matched to a gene: 15. CDR1 is MGHDK, CDR2 SYGVNS, per germline. CDR3 DNA: TGTGCCAGCAGTGATTACGCCGCAATTACAGGGGTTCAAGAGACCCAGTACTTC. This gives the protein CASSDYAAITGVQETQYF. Full variable domain (outside the CDR3, taken from reference TRBV25-1 and TRBJ2-5): EADIYQTPRYLVIGTGKKITLECSQTMGHDKMYWYQQDPGMELHLIHYSYGVNSTEKGDLSSESTVSRIRTEHFPLTLESARPSHTSQYLCASSDYAAITGVQETQYFGPGTRLLVL.